This T cell receptor beta chain derives from a study of blood T cell repertoires in COVID-19. The overall study: Specimens from acute and convalescent COVID-19 originated in the United States, Italy and Spain. PBMCs, B-cell-depleted T cells, or T cells were the source of the cDNA or gDNA that made up the material.

Authors' methods: Amplifying reference gene primers gave estimates of nucleated cell counts. Profiling relied on immunoSEQ multiplex PCR, and the TCRdb table lists in-frame clones only, not all of them. The V and J calls and the clone size are those of that table, but D and trimming were determined from the DNA. The table records 250,000 or so clones, just over 85% of them present only once. Germline CDR1 is MRHNA and CDR2 is SNTAGT. The CDR3 contains 15 residues. The V gene end was trimmed by 4 bases and the J gene end by 3 bases; junction bases not matched to a gene: 2. This clone showed up just a few times.

The sequencing input was peripheral blood. The TCR originated in a woman aged 25 to 39 with active or convalescent COVID-19. The chain recombines TRBV6-4 with TRBJ2-1; 11 bases align to TRBD2. CDR3 coding DNA: TGTGCCAGCAGTGCCGGGACTAGCGGCTACAATGAGCAGTTCTTC. It encodes CASSAGTSGYNEQFF.